The 21 T cell receptor beta chains given below trace back to one sample, sequenced in a study of cytomegalovirus exposure and HLA in healthy donors (dated by TCRdb to between 2016 and 2019). The protocol used for the library was the immunoSEQ multiplex PCR assay. For the multiplex PCR, a mixture combining 60 forward primers for TCR Vbeta segments and 13 reverse primers for TCR Jbeta segments was used. TCRdb stores this immuneACCESS table with in-frame sequences only. Part of the clones is absent; in the studies checked, under half of the shortfall reflects unresolved V genes, and no reason is known for the rest. The sample table shows 150,000 to 250,000 clones, and 70% to 80% are seen once. 1.5% to 2% of the sample rests with the top ten. Sequenced input: PBMCs. These receptors all come from a man younger than 45 in good health and CMV-seronegative.

In its sample, this clone was seen once. This chain joins TRBV9 and TRBJ2-2; weak D call: TRBD1 (6 bases). Germline loops: CDR1 SGDLS, CDR2 YYNGEE. CDR3 length: 14 amino acids. Trimming cost V 7 bases and J 0 bases, with 10 bases left between them. In DNA form, the CDR3 reads TGTGCCAGCCAACAGGGTTCGAACACCGGGGAGCTGTTTTTT. Amino acid sequence: CASQQGSNTGELFF.

V and J are TRBV9 and TRBJ2-3; 8 bases are a match to TRBD2. V trimming: 0 bases; J trimming: 4 bases; junction bases outside the gene matches: 4. The CDR3 is 15 residues long. The germline CDR1 and CDR2 sequences are SGDLS and YYNGEE. The CDR3 loop reads CASSVDGRGADTQYF. The DNA of the CDR3 is TGTGCCAGCAGCGTAGACGGGAGGGGCGCAGATACGCAGTATTTT.

V gene TRBV28 combines with J gene TRBJ1-5; D is unresolved. V shed 7 bases and J shed 12 bases, with 13 bases lying between them. CDR1 MDHEN and CDR2 SYDVKM come from the germline V gene. This CDR3 region has 11 residues. Here the CDR3 reads CASNDTPHQHF. The CDR3 DNA sequence: TGTGCCAGCAATGACACTCCCCACCAGCATTTT.

CDR3 sequence: CASNGRGGLRGGRETQYF. In DNA form, the CDR3 reads TGTGCCAGCAATGGGCGGGGAGGGTTGAGAGGAGGACGAGAGACCCAGTACTTC. The chain links TRBV2 to TRBJ2-5, with 7 bases fitting TRBD2. The trim removed 7 bases at V and 4 bases at J, leaving 21 bases unmatched. Germline V lookup: CDR1 SNHLY, CDR2 FYNNEI. There are 18 residues in the CDR3.

Regarding this clone: Other nucleotide sequences from this sample produce the same CDR3. The CDR3 protein is CASSFWGVNEQFF. For the CDR3, the DNA is TGTGCCAGCAGCTTTTGGGGGGTAAATGAGCAGTTCTTC. V gene TRBV7-9 combines with J gene TRBJ2-1, with a possible D match to TRBD2 (6 bases). Trimming removed 3 bases at V and 7 bases at J, with 10 bases between. CDR1 SEHNR and CDR2 FQNEAQ come from the germline V gene (reference sequence). The CDR3 is 13 residues long.

This clone was seen a single time. The rearrangement uses TRBV28 and TRBJ2-1, with 10 bases identical to TRBD1. Trimming removed 8 bases from V and 3 bases from J; junction bases left unmatched: 7. There are 15 residues in the CDR3. Germline loops: CDR1 MDHEN, CDR2 SYDVKM. In DNA form, the CDR3 reads TGTGCCAGCCGAAGACAGGGGGCGGTCTACAATGAGCAGTTCTTC. It is translated as CASRRQGAVYNEQFF.

To note about this clone: Within the sample, other DNA sequences also encode this same CDR3. The V and J genes are TRBV6-5 and TRBJ2-5, with D maybe TRBD2 (6 bases). The CDR3 is made up of 12 amino acids. The V end lost 0 bases, the J end lost 7 bases, and 6 bases lay between the germline ends. Germline V gene lookup returns CDR1 MNHEY and CDR2 SVGAGI. The CDR3 sequence: CASSYSEGTQYF. The CDR3 DNA is TGTGCCAGCAGTTACTCGGAGGGGACCCAGTACTTC.

The V and J genes are TRBV7-3 and TRBJ2-2; no reliable D call. The CDR3 loop spans 13 amino acids. The germline V gene encodes CDR1 SGHTA and CDR2 FQGTGA. Trimming removed 0 bases at V and 7 bases at J, with 6 bases between. In DNA form, the CDR3 reads TGTGCCAGCAGCTTAACGTCGGGCGGGGAGCTGTTTTTT. Amino acid sequence: CASSLTSGGELFF.

The chain combines TRBV9 with TRBJ1-1; D not resolved. The germline gives CDR1 SGDLS, CDR2 YYNGEE. The CDR3 sequence is 15 residues long. V was clipped by 3 bases and J by 5 bases, with 17 bases between them. CDR3 amino acids: CASSANPGVGTEAFF. The CDR3 DNA reads as TGTGCCAGCAGCGCGAACCCCGGGGTAGGAACTGAAGCTTTCTTT.

V usage is TRBV5-6 and J usage is TRBJ2-2; TRBD2 matches at 8 bases. The germline gives CDR1 SGHDT, CDR2 YYEEEE. The CDR3 length is 15 residues. The junction had 2 bases not matched to a gene; V was cut back by 0 bases and J by 4 bases. CDR3: CASSLVGTSTGELFF. In nucleotides, the CDR3 is TGTGCCAGCAGCTTGGTCGGGACTAGCACCGGGGAGCTGTTTTTT.

In its sample, this clone was seen a few times. The V gene is TRBV29-1, the J gene TRBJ2-7; D remains ambiguous. Per germline, CDR1 SQVTM and CDR2 ANQGSEA. The V end was cut by 5 bases, the J end by 2 bases, with 7 bases between. This CDR3 has 11 amino acids. Here the CDR3 reads CSVRQAYEQYF. The CDR3 nucleotides read TGCAGCGTTCGCCAGGCCTACGAGCAGTACTTC.

This clone showed up just a few times. The V gene is TRBV18, the J gene TRBJ1-5; D remains ambiguous. The V gene lost 4 bases and the J gene lost 1 base, with 17 bases spanning the gap. This CDR3 is 17 amino acids long. Germline CDR1 reads KGHSH; CDR2 reads LQKENI. CDR3 sequence reads: CASSLNPSRKSNQPQHF. DNA for the CDR3: TGTGCCAGCTCACTCAATCCGAGTCGTAAAAGCAATCAGCCCCAGCATTTT.

This chain links TRBV7-3 with TRBJ1-1, with a weak D call TRBD1 (6 bases). CDR1 SGHTA and CDR2 FQGTGA come from the germline V gene. The V gene lost 5 bases and the J gene lost 2 bases, with 12 bases spanning the gap. This CDR3 contains 14 residues. CDR3 residues: CASSPTGGNTEAFF. In DNA form, the CDR3 reads TGTGCCAGCAGCCCGACAGGAGGCAACACTGAAGCTTTCTTT.

V is TRBV11-1 and J is TRBJ2-1, with TRBD2 matching 7 bases. This CDR3 contains 12 residues. J was trimmed by 9 bases and V by 5 bases; bases with no gene match: 4. CDR1 is SGHAT and CDR2 is FQDESV in the germline V gene (reference sequence). The CDR3 region has the DNA TGTGCCAGCAGCGATGTAGCGGGTGAGCAGTTCTTC. Protein sequence: CASSDVAGEQFF. Combining the CDR3 with reference TRBV11-1 and TRBJ2-1 gives the whole variable domain EAEVAQSPRYKITEKSQAVAFWCDPISGHATLYWYRQILGQGPELLVQFQDESVVDDSQLPKDRFSAERLKGVDSTLKIQPAELGDSAMYLCASSDVAGEQFFGPGTRLTVL.

V usage is TRBV10-2 and J usage is TRBJ1-5; the D gene is possibly TRBD1 (5 bases). V was trimmed by 2 bases and J by 1 base, leaving 15 bases between them. The germline V gene encodes CDR1 WSHSY and CDR2 SAAADI. This CDR3 has 17 residues. CDR3 sequence reads: CASSEVGQGLSNQPQHF. CDR3 sequence (DNA): TGCGCCAGCAGTGAGGTGGGGCAGGGTTTAAGCAATCAGCCCCAGCATTTT.

The genes are TRBV5-4 and TRBJ2-2; tentative D call: TRBD2 (5 bases). The germline gives CDR1 SGHNT, CDR2 YYREEE (reference sequence). This CDR3 is 17 amino acids long. Trimming shortened V by 0 bases and J by 4 bases, and 16 bases separated the two germline ends. The CDR3 spells CASSLDLLAPATGELFF. The CDR3 bases are TGTGCCAGCAGCTTGGATCTATTAGCGCCGGCCACCGGGGAGCTGTTTTTT.

The chain couples TRBV7-7 to TRBJ2-7, with 7 nucleotides matching TRBD2. There are 14 residues in the CDR3. Germline values: CDR1 SSHAT, CDR2 FNYEAQ (reference sequence). V trimming: 5 bases; J trimming: 7 bases; junction bases outside the gene matches: 11. In DNA, the CDR3 is TGTGCCAGCAGCCGGGGGGAGATCTACGAGGAGCAGTACTTC. Its translation is CASSRGEIYEEQYF.

The chain carries TRBV29-1 and TRBJ2-7; 10 bases match TRBD2. The V segment lost 3 bases and the J segment 2 bases; nucleotides outside the gene matches: 10. The CDR3 sequence is 16 residues long. Germline CDR1 and CDR2: SQVTM and ANQGSEA. The CDR3 region is CSVEASGSYKTYEQYF. DNA for the CDR3: TGCAGCGTTGAGGCTAGCGGGAGTTACAAGACCTACGAGCAGTACTTC.

This clone was counted only a few times. V usage is TRBV4-2 and J usage is TRBJ2-7; possible D gene TRBD1, 6 bases. The germline V gene has CDR1 LGHNA and CDR2 YNFKEQ. This CDR3 region has 15 residues. The germline V and J ends were trimmed by 1 base and 3 bases, with 13 bases remaining between them. The DNA for the CDR3 is TGTGCCAGCAGCCAAGGGCGGACAGATGTCTACGAGCAGTACTTC. This codes for CASSQGRTDVYEQYF.

The rearrangement links TRBV9 to TRBJ2-3, with D perhaps TRBD2 (6 bases). Trimming took 5 bases from V and 0 from J, leaving 10 bases between them. Germline V gene lookup returns CDR1 SGDLS and CDR2 YYNGEE. The CDR3 sequence is 14 residues long. CDR3 coding DNA: TGTGCCAGCAGGGGCGGGGAAAGCACAGATACGCAGTATTTT. This gives the protein CASRGGESTDTQYF.

The gene calls are TRBV6-6 and TRBJ1-1; perhaps TRBD1 as D (5 bases). This CDR3 has 14 amino acids. Germline assignment: CDR1 MNHNY and CDR2 SVGAGI (reference sequence). Trimming left V 0 bases short and J 8 bases short, with 13 bases between. CDR3 protein: CASSYSGPPPEAFF. DNA for the CDR3: TGTGCCAGCAGTTACTCGGGGCCTCCGCCCGAAGCTTTCTTT.